One sample yielded the 17 T cell receptor beta chains listed below, sequenced in a study of blood T cell repertoires in COVID-19 (dated by TCRdb to the early 2020s). The library was obtained by the immunoSEQ multiplex PCR assay. As stored in TCRdb, this immuneACCESS dataset retains in-frame rearrangements with V and J assigned. A fraction of the clones does not appear; measured against another copy, unresolved V genes explain less than half of the discrepancy, and the remainder lacks a known reason. The sample table holds roughly 77,000 clones, of which 75% to 85% were seen once. Clones ranked in the top ten supply under 5.5% of the sample. Sequenced sample: peripheral blood. Receptors originate from a woman in her seventies with acute or convalescent COVID-19.

This rearrangement joins TRBV12-3 or TRBV12-4 to TRBJ2-1, with no clear D. V shed 5 bases and J shed 7 bases, with 9 bases lying between them. CDR3 length: 12 residues. Written as DNA, the CDR3 is TGTGCCAGCAGTGACAACAAAAATGAGCAGTTCTTC. Amino acids: CASSDNKNEQFF.

The chain employs TRBV19 and TRBJ2-1; 8 bases map to TRBD2. Germline CDR1 is LNHDA and CDR2 is SQIVND (reference sequence). The CDR3 runs 15 residues. J lost 2 bases, V lost 5 bases, and 5 bases had no gene match. The CDR3 protein is CASSARLAPYNEQFF. In DNA, the CDR3 is TGTGCCAGTAGTGCTAGACTAGCGCCCTACAATGAGCAGTTCTTC.

CDR3 bases: TGCAGCGTTGACGTAGGACTCACCGGGGAGCTGTTTTTT. Translation gives CSVDVGLTGELFF. The chain employs TRBV29-1 and TRBJ2-2, with D perhaps matching TRBD2 (5 bases). The CDR3 covers 13 residues. Germline V gene data show CDR1 as SQVTM and CDR2 as ANQGSEA. The V end lost 3 bases, the J end lost 4 bases, and 9 bases lay between the germline ends.

This clone was counted once. The chain recombines TRBV14 with TRBJ2-5, with a tentative D call TRBD1 (6 bases). CDR1 is SGHDN, CDR2 FVKESK, per germline. Deletions cut 0 bases from V and 5 bases from J, with 16 bases between. This CDR3 is 16 amino acids long. The CDR3 is CASSQDRGRGWETQYF. The DNA of the CDR3 is TGTGCCAGCAGCCAAGATCGAGGCAGGGGTTGGGAGACCCAGTACTTC.

The rearrangement joins TRBV7-2 to TRBJ1-2; TRBD1 aligns across 8 bases. This CDR3 is built from 13 residues. With 6 bases clipped from V and 2 bases from J, the junction kept 2 bases outside the gene matches. Germline assignment: CDR1 SGHTA and CDR2 FQGNSA. The CDR3: CASRQGANYGYTF. The DNA of the CDR3 is TGTGCCAGCAGGCAGGGGGCGAACTATGGCTACACCTTC.

This chain uses TRBV3-1 (or the pseudogene TRBV3-2) with TRBJ1-2; D is undetermined. Germline CDR1 reads LGHDT; CDR2 reads YNNKEL (reference sequence). There are 14 residues in the CDR3. V dropped 6 bases and J dropped 2 bases, with 13 bases sitting between them. This CDR3 reads CASRPLAGNYGYTF. The CDR3 DNA reads as TGTGCCAGCAGACCCCTGGCGGGGAACTATGGCTACACCTTC.

This clone appeared a few times. Here the CDR3 reads CASSLAPGTYEQYF. CDR3 bases: TGTGCCAGCAGCTTAGCTCCGGGTACCTACGAGCAGTACTTC. This chain joins TRBV7-9 and TRBJ2-7; unclear D gene. This CDR3 has 14 residues. CDR1 is SEHNR, CDR2 FQNEAQ, per germline (reference sequence). The V end was cut by 0 bases, the J end by 2 bases, with 8 bases between.

The gene calls are TRBV11-1 and TRBJ2-3; D may be TRBD1 (5 bases). The CDR3 sequence is 14 residues long. Germline CDR1 reads SGHAT; CDR2 reads FQDESV (reference sequence). Trimming pared 4 bases from V and 0 bases from J, leaving 8 bases between. CDR3 sequence: CASSYDRSTDTQYF. CDR3 DNA sequence: TGTGCCAGCAGCTACGACAGAAGCACAGATACGCAGTATTTT.

This chain links TRBV5-8 with TRBJ1-1; no clear D gene. Deletions cut 5 bases from V and 5 bases from J, with 19 bases between. The CDR3 length is 15 residues. CDR1 and CDR2 from the germline V gene are SGHTS and YDEGEE. The CDR3 sequence is CASRRTIVGGTEAFF. The CDR3 nucleotides are TGTGCCAGCAGACGCACGATAGTGGGAGGAACTGAAGCTTTCTTT.

This chain uses TRBV19 with TRBJ1-1, with 9 bases matching TRBD1. Per germline, CDR1 LNHDA and CDR2 SQIVND (reference sequence). V lost 5 bases to trimming and J lost 4 bases; unmatched junction nucleotides: 14. There are 17 residues in the CDR3. CDR3 amino acids: CASSPLSGTGFITEAFF. The CDR3 DNA reads as TGTGCCAGTAGTCCCCTTTCGGGGACAGGGTTTATCACTGAAGCTTTCTTT.

The V call is TRBV9, the J call TRBJ1-1; possible D gene TRBD1, 6 bases. V was pared by 0 bases and J by 6 bases, with 9 bases between. The CDR3 covers 13 residues. Germline CDR1 SGDLS, CDR2 YYNGEE. This chain's CDR3 is CASSVGTGSEAFF. The CDR3 nucleotides are TGTGCCAGCAGCGTAGGTACAGGGTCTGAAGCTTTCTTT. The variable domain in full, completed from reference TRBV9 and TRBJ1-1, reads DSGVTQTPKHLITATGQRVTLRCSPRSGDLSVYWYQQSLDQGLQFLIQYYNGEERAKGNILERFSAQQFPDLHSELNLSSLELGDSALYFCASSVGTGSEAFFGQGTRLTVV.

The sample holds a few counts of this clone. CDR3 sequence: CASSILSAGNTIYF. Here the CDR3 DNA reads TGTGCCAGTAGTATCTTATCAGCTGGAAACACCATATATTTT. V usage is TRBV19 and J usage is TRBJ1-3, with D unresolved. Germline lookup yields CDR1 LNHDA and CDR2 SQIVND (reference sequence). CDR3 length: 14 amino acids. V lost 3 bases and J lost 2, with 8 bases in between.

The gene calls are TRBV7-9 and TRBJ1-4; D unresolved. Germline CDR1 is SEHNR and CDR2 is FQNEAQ (reference sequence). With 7 bases removed from V and 4 bases from J, the gap between germline ends came to 10 bases. This CDR3 comprises 13 residues. Here the CDR3 DNA reads TGTGCCAGCACCGCGGCGGGTAATGAAAAACTGTTTTTT. The encoded protein is CASTAAGNEKLFF.

This rearrangement joins TRBV5-1 to TRBJ2-7; TRBD2 agrees at 11 bases. Germline V CDR1 and CDR2: SGHRS, YFSETQ. The ends lost 0 bases at V and 0 bases at J; junction bases unmatched: 8. This CDR3 is 18 amino acids long. CDR3 loop: CASSLALAGGPSSYEQYF. The CDR3, as DNA: TGCGCCAGCAGCTTGGCATTAGCGGGGGGGCCGAGCTCCTACGAGCAGTACTTC.

This chain uses TRBV5-4 with TRBJ2-7; 8 bases agree with TRBD2. The CDR3 spans 14 residues. V lost 4 bases to trimming and J lost 7 bases; unmatched junction nucleotides: 10. Germline V gives CDR1 SGHNT, CDR2 YYREEE (reference sequence). The CDR3 DNA is TGTGCCAGCAGCCGTCTGAGCGGGGGACCTGAGCAGTACTTC. Protein product: CASSRLSGGPEQYF.

This clone was seen once. The gene calls are TRBV11-3 and TRBJ1-1; 8 nucleotides agree with TRBD1. The germline V gene has CDR1 SGHNT and CDR2 YENEEA. Losses at the gene ends were 5 bases for V and 1 base for J; bases not matched to a gene: 6. CDR3 length: 15 amino acids. CDR3 residues: CASSAGGLGNTEAFF. Here the CDR3 DNA reads TGTGCCAGCAGCGCAGGGGGCTTAGGGAACACTGAAGCTTTCTTT. Full variable domain (remainder filled in from reference TRBV11-3 and TRBJ1-1): EAGVVQSPRYKIIEKKQPVAFWCNPISGHNTLYWYLQNLGQGPELLIRYENEEAVDDSQLPKDRFSAERLKGVDSTLKIQPAELGDSAVYLCASSAGGLGNTEAFFGQGTRLTVV.

The chain has TRBV6-1 and TRBJ1-5; D is uncertain. This CDR3 is built from 17 residues. V was pared by 3 bases and J by 0 bases, with 15 bases between. Germline CDR1 and CDR2: MNHNS and SASEGT. The CDR3 nucleotides are TGTGCCAGCAGTGAGCCCAAGAGGCTACGTAGCAATCAGCCCCAGCATTTT. It encodes CASSEPKRLRSNQPQHF.